The 7 T cell receptor beta chains in this list originate from one sample, sequenced in a study of blood T cell repertoires in COVID-19. Sequencing used immunoSEQ multiplex PCR; TCRdb keeps in-frame clones, though not all of them. The sample shows about 240,000 clones, 87% of them seen only once. The sample was peripheral blood. The receptors come from a man in his 60s who had recovered from COVID-19.

The gene calls are TRBV6-5 and TRBJ1-6; TRBD1 is a possible D gene (6 bases). The V and J ends lost 5 bases and 10 bases respectively, with 18 bases between them. The CDR3 extends over 15 amino acids. The V gene's germline CDR1 is MNHEY and CDR2 SVGAGI. CDR3 amino acids: CASSRRQDRVSPLHF. The CDR3 DNA follows: TGTGCCAGCAGTCGGAGACAGGATCGGGTCTCACCCCTCCACTTT.

The chain links TRBV19 to TRBJ2-2; D may be TRBD2 (6 bases). The length of the CDR3 is 15 residues. V shed 6 bases and J shed 5 bases, with 16 bases lying between them. Germline loops: CDR1 LNHDA, CDR2 SQIVND (reference sequence). The CDR3 region is CASSQRGLGTGELFF. CDR3 DNA sequence: TGTGCCAGTAGCCAACGGGGGTTGGGTACCGGGGAGCTGTTTTTT.

This chain uses TRBV5-8 with TRBJ2-2, with D possibly TRBD2 on 5 matching bases. The germline V gene has CDR1 SGHTS and CDR2 YDEGEE. V dropped 3 bases and J dropped 5 bases, with 17 bases sitting between them. The CDR3 contains 16 residues. The CDR3 coding sequence is TGTGCCAGCAGCTCCGAAACTGGACTTAGGACCGGGGAGCTGTTTTTT. This sequence encodes CASSSETGLRTGELFF.

This clone appeared a single time. V and J are TRBV18 and TRBJ1-2; TRBD1 might be the D (6 bases). The CDR3 contains 13 residues. With 5 bases removed from V and 6 bases from J, the gap between germline ends came to 13 bases. The germline gives CDR1 KGHSH, CDR2 LQKENI. The CDR3 nucleotides read TGTGCCAGCTCATTAGGCGAGGGGGATGGCTACACCTTC. Translation gives CASSLGEGDGYTF. Together with reference TRBV18 and TRBJ1-2, the CDR3 gives the full variable domain: NAGVMQNPRHLVRRRGQEARLRCSPMKGHSHVYWYRQLPEEGLKFMVYLQKENIIDESGMPKERFSAEFPKEGPSILRIQQVVRGDSAAYFCASSLGEGDGYTFGSGTRLTVV.

The V gene is TRBV21-1, the J gene TRBJ1-1; the table's D call, TRBD1, was not checked against the DNA. TRBV21-1 represents a pseudogene. The CDR3 contains 17 residues. The CDR3 loop is CASSKRSRVVENTEAFF. The CDR3 nucleotides read TGTGCCAGCAGCAAAAGGAGCAGGGTAGTGGAGAACACTGAAGCTTTCTTT.

The chain joins TRBV9 to TRBJ2-7, with 7 nucleotides matching TRBD2. This CDR3 region has 16 residues. V was pared by 2 bases and J by 2 bases, with 10 bases of the junction left unmatched. The germline CDR1 and CDR2 sequences are SGDLS and YYNGEE. CDR3 amino acids: CASSVSPAGLPYEQYF. The DNA for the CDR3 is TGTGCCAGCAGCGTCTCCCCAGCGGGGTTACCCTACGAGCAGTACTTC.

J is TRBJ2-1 and V is TRBV24-1; TRBD2 matches 13 bases. There are 19 residues in the CDR3. Germline V CDR1 and CDR2: KGHDR, SFDVKD. The V gene end was trimmed by 3 bases and the J gene end by 6 bases; junction bases not matched to a gene: 13. DNA for the CDR3: TGTGCCACCAGTGATAGACTAGCGGGGGGCCGAGGTCGTTCCAATGAGCAGTTCTTC. It codes for CATSDRLAGGRGRSNEQFF.